This TCR beta chain was identified during a study of regulatory T cells in long-lasting Graves disease. The V gene's germline CDR1 is MNHNS and CDR2 SASEGT. The CDR3 consists of 19 residues. The V end was cut by 7 bases, the J end by 1 base, with 23 bases between. Time point reported: persistent/refractory GD, antithyroid drugs over 5 years with positive TRAb. The TCR library used RNA extracted from PBMCs. A note on this clonotype: What it recognizes is unknown.

Construction of the TCR beta libraries employed iRepertoire HTBI primers in conjunction with Arm-PCR of CDR3 regions. Each CDR3 protein gets one entry after TCRdb re-called the multiplex PCR reads with MiXCR. The table lists a few hundred thousand distinct CDR3 sequences, approximately 22% of them singletons. Whole-study findings and limits: Under persistent disease, TRBV28, TRBJ1-2 and TRBJ2-5 were used preferentially.

The TCR originated in a female donor with Graves disease. The chain recombines TRBV6-1 with TRBJ2-6; perhaps TRBD2 as D (7 bases). Specimen: peripheral blood mononuclear cells (PBMCs), collected when the disease was refractory, from a patient treated with antithyroid drugs. CDR3 bases: TGTGCCAGCACCCATCCTGGGGGGGGCCGGTTATCTGGGGCCAACGTCCTGACTTTC. Translation: CASTHPGGGRLSGANVLTF.